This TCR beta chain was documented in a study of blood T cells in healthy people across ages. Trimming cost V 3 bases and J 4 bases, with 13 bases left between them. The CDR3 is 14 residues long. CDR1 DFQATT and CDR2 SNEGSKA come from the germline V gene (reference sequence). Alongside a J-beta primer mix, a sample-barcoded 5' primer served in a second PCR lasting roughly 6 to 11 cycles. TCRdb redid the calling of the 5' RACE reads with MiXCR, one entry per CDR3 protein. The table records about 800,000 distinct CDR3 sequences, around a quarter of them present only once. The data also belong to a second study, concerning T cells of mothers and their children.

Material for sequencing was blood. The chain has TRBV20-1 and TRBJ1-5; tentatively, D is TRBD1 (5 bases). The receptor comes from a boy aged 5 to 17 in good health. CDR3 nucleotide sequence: TGCAGTGCTAGTCGCAGGGATTTTAATCAGCCCCAGCATTTT. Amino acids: CSASRRDFNQPQHF.